The TCR beta chain under discussion was sequenced for a study of CD8 T cells in ankylosing spondylitis. The CDR3 consists of 16 residues. The V end was cut by 0 bases, the J end by 5 bases, with 14 bases between. CDR1 is MGHRA and CDR2 is YSYEKL in the germline V gene. This clonotype was recorded a few times. Its cognate antigen is unknown. TCRdb used MiXCR to reprocess the 5' RACE reads, holding one entry per CDR3 protein. The table has about 500,000 distinct CDR3 sequences, 9.5% to 15% seen once. Study results and caveats: Eight highly homologous variants formed a TCR beta motif that appeared characteristic of ankylosing spondylitis blood.

Specimen: blood, either unsorted or a sorted T cell fraction (not recorded which). The V gene is TRBV4-1, the J gene TRBJ2-1; D remains unclear. The receptor was isolated from a male donor with ankylosing spondylitis. The CDR3 protein is CASSQDWAGPNNEQFF. DNA for the CDR3: TGCGCCAGCAGCCAAGATTGGGCCGGACCCAACAATGAGCAGTTCTTC.